Below, 16 T cell receptor beta chains from the same sample are listed, as sequenced in a study of OX40 agonist ivuxolimab in advanced cancers. Produced via immunoSEQ multiplex PCR; TCRdb's table is partial and in-frame only. The sample has approximately 160,000 clones, around 94% seen once. The sequencing used CD4+ or CD8+ T cells sorted from blood, collected in a trial of the OX40 agonist ivuxolimab. The receptors here all came from an adult with an advanced solid tumor such as melanoma, head and neck, liver or kidney cancer.

The chain carries TRBV27 and TRBJ2-5; D is unresolved. Between the trimmed V and J ends, which lost 2 bases and 5 bases, there was a span of 12 bases. The germline V gene has CDR1 MNHEY and CDR2 SMNVEV (reference sequence). CDR3 size: 14 residues. The DNA for the CDR3 is TGTGCCAGCAGTTTACGAGGCCCCAGGGAGACCCAGTACTTC. This translates into CASSLRGPRETQYF.

Only one count was recorded for this clone. The chain is built from TRBV5-1 and TRBJ2-3; no firm D call. The CDR3 loop spans 13 amino acids. Trimming took off 6 bases at V and 6 bases at J, with 14 bases between the two ends. Germline values: CDR1 SGHRS, CDR2 YFSETQ. CDR3 sequence: CASTEPSRDTQYF. The CDR3 DNA follows: TGCGCCAGCACTGAGCCCTCGAGGGATACGCAGTATTTT.

The CDR3 nucleotides read TGTGCCAGCTCACCTAGTGAAAATCAGCCCCAGCATTTT. It translates to CASSPSENQPQHF. This sequence joins TRBV18 and TRBJ1-5, with no clear D. Deletions cut 3 bases from V and 4 bases from J, with 7 bases between. CDR1 and CDR2 from the germline V gene are KGHSH and LQKENI. This CDR3 contains 13 residues.

The chain combines TRBV7-2 with TRBJ1-3, with no clear D. The CDR3 runs 17 residues. V was clipped by 0 bases and J by 0 bases, with 12 bases between them. CDR1 is SGHTA and CDR2 is FQGNSA in the germline V gene. CDR3 DNA sequence: TGTGCCAGCAGCTTAGCGTGGCAGGCGAGCTCTGGAAACACCATATATTTT. As protein: CASSLAWQASSGNTIYF.

CDR3 bases: TGCGCCAGCAGCTTCCTGGGACAGGGCAACACCGGGGAGCTGTTTTTT. Translated, it gives CASSFLGQGNTGELFF. This chain uses TRBV5-1 with TRBJ2-2, with 9 nucleotides matching TRBD1. J lost 2 bases, V lost 2 bases, and 4 bases had no gene match. CDR3 length: 16 residues. In germline, CDR1 is SGHRS, CDR2 YFSETQ.

This chain links TRBV6-5 with TRBJ2-7; D may be TRBD1 or TRBD2 (5 bases each). Germline-derived CDR1 and CDR2 are MNHEY and SVGAGI. V dropped 6 bases and J dropped 4 bases, with 16 bases sitting between them. This CDR3 region has 14 residues. The CDR3 DNA is TGTGCCAGCAGCAAGGGACCCCGGGGTTACGAGCAGTACTTC. It is translated as CASSKGPRGYEQYF.

The gene calls are TRBV7-9 and TRBJ1-2; TRBD1 aligns across 7 bases. The CDR3 is 15 amino acids. CDR1 SEHNR and CDR2 FQNEAQ come from the germline V gene (reference sequence). J gave up 5 bases and V 3 bases, and 9 bases lay outside the gene matches. CDR3 nucleotides: TGTGCCAGCAGCTTGGCAGGGGGTCAGGGGTATGGCTACACCTTC. Translation: CASSLAGGQGYGYTF.

CDR3 bases: TGTGCCAGCAGTTACAGGGGATTAGGAGAGACCCAGTACTTC. This sequence encodes CASSYRGLGETQYF. The chain links TRBV6-6 to TRBJ2-5; weak D call: TRBD1 (5 bases). The length of the CDR3 is 14 residues. The germline gives CDR1 MNHNY, CDR2 SVGAGI (reference sequence). Deletions cut 2 bases from V and 4 bases from J, with 11 bases between.

CDR3 coding DNA: TGTGCCAGTAGTACCCGGACGGGGAGCACAGATACGCAGTATTTT. It yields the protein CASSTRTGSTDTQYF. This chain uses TRBV19 with TRBJ2-3, with a tentative D call TRBD2 (5 bases). The CDR3 consists of 15 residues. Trimming removed 4 bases from V and 0 bases from J, with 11 bases in between. The germline V gene has CDR1 LNHDA and CDR2 SQIVND (reference sequence).

This chain joins TRBV11-3 and TRBJ1-1; possibly TRBD1 for D (5 bases). Per germline, CDR1 SGHNT and CDR2 YENEEA. The CDR3 is made up of 14 amino acids. V dropped 3 bases and J dropped 1 base, with 9 bases sitting between them. The CDR3 loop is CASSLGGWNTEAFF. DNA for the CDR3: TGTGCCAGCAGCTTGGGGGGGTGGAACACTGAAGCTTTCTTT.

The rearrangement uses TRBV2 and TRBJ2-5; 9 positions agree with TRBD2. This CDR3 is built from 13 residues. The ends lost 6 bases at V and 11 bases at J; junction bases unmatched: 10. The germline gives CDR1 SNHLY, CDR2 FYNNEI. In DNA form, the CDR3 reads TGTGCCAGCAGCAGGGGACTAGCAAGGGAGCAGTACTTC. It is translated as CASSRGLAREQYF.

This chain links TRBV19 with TRBJ1-1, with D possibly being TRBD1 (5 bases). The CDR3 is 16 amino acids. From germline, CDR1 is LNHDA and CDR2 SQIVND (reference sequence). The V end lost 1 base, the J end lost 6 bases, and 18 bases lay between the germline ends. The CDR3 loop reads CASSIVRGGGDAEAFF. The DNA for the CDR3 is TGTGCCAGTAGTATAGTCCGCGGTGGGGGGGACGCTGAAGCTTTCTTT.

This rearrangement joins TRBV4-1 to TRBJ1-1, with a tentative D call TRBD1 (5 bases). This CDR3 spans 18 amino acids. Trimming left V 1 base short and J 0 bases short, with 18 bases between. CDR1 MGHRA and CDR2 YSYEKL come from the germline V gene. Here the CDR3 reads CASSQAVWAGLVNTEAFF. DNA of the CDR3: TGCGCCAGCAGCCAAGCGGTCTGGGCAGGGCTGGTGAACACTGAAGCTTTCTTT.

The chain employs TRBV27 and TRBJ2-7; 12 bases map to TRBD2. The CDR3 covers 22 residues. From germline, CDR1 is MNHEY and CDR2 SMNVEV (reference sequence). The V and J ends lost 5 bases and 3 bases, in that order; junction bases with no gene match: 26. CDR3 sequence: CASSPINPLAGGPRRSIYEQYF. The CDR3 nucleotides read TGTGCCAGCAGTCCAATCAATCCCCTAGCGGGAGGGCCCCGCCGGTCGATCTACGAGCAGTACTTC.

The chain combines TRBV2 with TRBJ2-7, with 13 positions matching TRBD2. CDR1 is SNHLY, CDR2 FYNNEI, per germline. The CDR3 contains 18 residues. V was clipped by 7 bases and J by 3 bases; unmatched bases: 15. The CDR3 sequence is CASTHYLTSGRAVYEQYF. CDR3 coding DNA: TGTGCCAGCACCCACTACCTCACTAGCGGGAGGGCCGTCTACGAGCAGTACTTC.

The chain combines TRBV15 with TRBJ2-2; 7 positions match TRBD1. V lost 6 bases, J lost 3 bases, and 22 bases stayed unmatched. This CDR3 has 20 amino acids. CDR1 and CDR2 from the germline V gene are LNHNV and YYDKDF (reference sequence). CDR3 in DNA: TGTGCCACCAGAGCAGAGACCGCACTCACCCGGGACAGACACACCGGGGAGCTGTTTTTT. It yields the protein CATRAETALTRDRHTGELFF.